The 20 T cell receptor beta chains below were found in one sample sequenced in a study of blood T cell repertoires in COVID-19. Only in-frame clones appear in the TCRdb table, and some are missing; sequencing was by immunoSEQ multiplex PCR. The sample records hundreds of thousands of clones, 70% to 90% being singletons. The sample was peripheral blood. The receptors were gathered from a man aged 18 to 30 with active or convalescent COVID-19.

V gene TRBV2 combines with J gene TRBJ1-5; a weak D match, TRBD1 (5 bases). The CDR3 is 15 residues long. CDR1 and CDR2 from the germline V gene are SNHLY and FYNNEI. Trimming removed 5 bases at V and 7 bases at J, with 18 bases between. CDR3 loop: CASSNGQGLGQPQHF. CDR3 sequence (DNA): TGTGCCAGCAGTAACGGGCAGGGCCTCGGGCAGCCCCAGCATTTT.

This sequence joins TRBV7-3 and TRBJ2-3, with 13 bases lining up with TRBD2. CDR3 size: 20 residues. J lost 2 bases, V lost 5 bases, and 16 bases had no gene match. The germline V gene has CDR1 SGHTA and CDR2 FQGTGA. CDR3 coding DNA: TGTGCCAGCAGCCCACCCCTCTTTTACGGACTAGCGGGGGTCACAGATACGCAGTATTTT. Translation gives CASSPPLFYGLAGVTDTQYF.

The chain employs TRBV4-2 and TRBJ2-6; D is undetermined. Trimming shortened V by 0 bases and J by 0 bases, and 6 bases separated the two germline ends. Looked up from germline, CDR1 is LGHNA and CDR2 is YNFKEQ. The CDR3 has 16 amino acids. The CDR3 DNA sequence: TGTGCCAGCAGCCAAGATTCGGTCTCTGGGGCCAACGTCCTGACTTTC. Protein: CASSQDSVSGANVLTF.

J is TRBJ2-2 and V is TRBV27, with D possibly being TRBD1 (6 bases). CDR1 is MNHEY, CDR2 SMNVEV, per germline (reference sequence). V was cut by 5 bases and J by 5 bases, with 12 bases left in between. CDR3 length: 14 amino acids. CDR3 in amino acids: CASSILGATGELFF. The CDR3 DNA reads TGTGCCAGCAGTATCCTGGGGGCAACCGGGGAGCTGTTTTTT.

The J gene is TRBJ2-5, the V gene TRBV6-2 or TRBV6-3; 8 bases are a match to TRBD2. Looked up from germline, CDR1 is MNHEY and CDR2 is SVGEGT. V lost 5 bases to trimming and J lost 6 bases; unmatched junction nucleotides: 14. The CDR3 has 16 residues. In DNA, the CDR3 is TGTGCCAGCAGTCAACCCACTAGCGGACTCTCCAAGACCCAGTACTTC. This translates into CASSQPTSGLSKTQYF.

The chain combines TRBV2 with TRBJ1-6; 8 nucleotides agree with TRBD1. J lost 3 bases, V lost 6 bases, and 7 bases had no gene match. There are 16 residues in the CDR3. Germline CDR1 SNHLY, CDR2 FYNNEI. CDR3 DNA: TGTGCCAGCAGGGGGGACAGGACAAACTATAATTCACCCCTCCACTTT. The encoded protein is CASRGDRTNYNSPLHF. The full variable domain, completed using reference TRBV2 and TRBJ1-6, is EPEVTQTPSHQVTQMGQEVILRCVPISNHLYFYWYRQILGQKVEFLVSFYNNEISEKSEIFDDQFSVERPDGSNFTLKIRSTKLEDSAMYFCASRGDRTNYNSPLHFGNGTRLTVT.

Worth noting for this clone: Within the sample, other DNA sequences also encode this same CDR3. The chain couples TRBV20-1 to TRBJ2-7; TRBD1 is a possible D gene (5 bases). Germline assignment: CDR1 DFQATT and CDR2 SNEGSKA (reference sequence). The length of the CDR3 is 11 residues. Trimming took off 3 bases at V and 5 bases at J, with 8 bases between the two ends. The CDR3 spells CSARSGHEQYF. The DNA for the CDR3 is TGCAGTGCTAGGTCAGGGCACGAGCAGTACTTC.

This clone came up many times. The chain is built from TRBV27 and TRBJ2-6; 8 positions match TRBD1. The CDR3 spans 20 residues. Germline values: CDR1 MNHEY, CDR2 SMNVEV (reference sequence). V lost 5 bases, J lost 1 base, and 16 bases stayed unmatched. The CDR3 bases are TGTGCCAGCAGTAACGGACAGGGCTGGGGACCCAAATCTGGGGCCAACGTCCTGACTTTC. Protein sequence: CASSNGQGWGPKSGANVLTF.

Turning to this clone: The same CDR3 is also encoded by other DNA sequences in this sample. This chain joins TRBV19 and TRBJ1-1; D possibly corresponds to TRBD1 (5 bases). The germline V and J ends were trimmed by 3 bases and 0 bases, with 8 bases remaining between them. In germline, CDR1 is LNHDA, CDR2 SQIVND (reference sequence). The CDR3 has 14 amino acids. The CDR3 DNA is TGTGCCAGTAGTATTGGAGGGGTGAACACTGAAGCTTTCTTT. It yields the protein CASSIGGVNTEAFF.

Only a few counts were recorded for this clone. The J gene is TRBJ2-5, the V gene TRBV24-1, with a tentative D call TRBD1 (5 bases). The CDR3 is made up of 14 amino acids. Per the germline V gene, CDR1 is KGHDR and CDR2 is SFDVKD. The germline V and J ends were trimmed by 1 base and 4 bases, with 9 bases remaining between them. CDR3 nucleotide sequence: TGTGCCACCAGTGATTTCAGGGAAGGAGAGACCCAGTACTTC. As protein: CATSDFREGETQYF.

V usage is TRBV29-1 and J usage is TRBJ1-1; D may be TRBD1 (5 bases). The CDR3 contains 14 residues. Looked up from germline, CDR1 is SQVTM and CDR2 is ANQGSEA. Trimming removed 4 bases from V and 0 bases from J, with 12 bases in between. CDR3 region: CSVVRQTMNTEAFF. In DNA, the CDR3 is TGCAGCGTTGTTAGACAGACAATGAACACTGAAGCTTTCTTT.

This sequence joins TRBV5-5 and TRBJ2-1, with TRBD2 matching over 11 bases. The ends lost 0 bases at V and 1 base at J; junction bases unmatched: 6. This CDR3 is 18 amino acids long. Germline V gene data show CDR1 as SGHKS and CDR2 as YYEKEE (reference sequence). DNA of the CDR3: TGTGCCAGCAGCTTGGAACTAGCGGGGGCCGGGTCCTACAATGAGCAGTTCTTC. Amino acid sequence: CASSLELAGAGSYNEQFF. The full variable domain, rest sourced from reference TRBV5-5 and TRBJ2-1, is DAGVTQSPTHLIKTRGQQVTLRCSPISGHKSVSWYQQVLGQGPQFIFQYYEKEERGRGNFPDRFSARQFPNYSSELNVNALLLGDSALYLCASSLELAGAGSYNEQFFGPGTRLTVL.

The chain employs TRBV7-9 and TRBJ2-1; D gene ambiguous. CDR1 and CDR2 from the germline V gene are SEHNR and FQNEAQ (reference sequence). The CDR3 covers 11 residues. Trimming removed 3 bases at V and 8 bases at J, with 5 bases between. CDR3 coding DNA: TGTGCCAGCAGCTTCGCGGATGAGCAGTTCTTC. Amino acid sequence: CASSFADEQFF.

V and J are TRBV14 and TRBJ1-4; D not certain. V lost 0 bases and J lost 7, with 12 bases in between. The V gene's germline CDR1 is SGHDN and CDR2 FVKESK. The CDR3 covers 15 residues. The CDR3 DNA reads TGTGCCAGCAGCCAAGAGACCGGGGTGGGTGAAAAACTGTTTTTT. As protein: CASSQETGVGEKLFF.

The CDR3 loop reads CASGSGLAGDFSTDTQYF. As DNA, the CDR3 is TGTGCTAGTGGTTCGGGACTAGCGGGGGACTTTAGCACAGATACGCAGTATTTT. The rearrangement joins TRBV12-5 to TRBJ2-3; 14 bases agree with TRBD2. The CDR3 loop spans 18 amino acids. The trim removed 4 bases at V and 0 bases at J, leaving 6 bases unmatched. CDR1 is LGHNT and CDR2 is FRNRAP in the germline V gene. The full variable domain, completed using reference TRBV12-5 and TRBJ2-3, is DARVTQTPRHKVTEMGQEVTMRCQPILGHNTVFWYRQTMMQGLELLAYFRNRAPLDDSGMPKDRFSAEMPDATLATLKIQPSEPRDSAVYFCASGSGLAGDFSTDTQYFGPGTRLTVL.

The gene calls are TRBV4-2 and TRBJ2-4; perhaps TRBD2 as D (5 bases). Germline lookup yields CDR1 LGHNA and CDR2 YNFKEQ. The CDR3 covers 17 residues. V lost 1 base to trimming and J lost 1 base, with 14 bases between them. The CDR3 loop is CASSQVSRGLAKNIQYF. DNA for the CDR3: TGTGCCAGCAGCCAAGTGAGCCGAGGGTTGGCCAAAAACATTCAGTACTTC.

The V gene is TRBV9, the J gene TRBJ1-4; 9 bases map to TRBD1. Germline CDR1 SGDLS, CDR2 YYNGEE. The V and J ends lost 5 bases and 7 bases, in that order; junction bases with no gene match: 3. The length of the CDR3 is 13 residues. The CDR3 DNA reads TGTGCCAGCAGGGGGACAGGGAGTGAAAAACTGTTTTTT. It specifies CASRGTGSEKLFF.

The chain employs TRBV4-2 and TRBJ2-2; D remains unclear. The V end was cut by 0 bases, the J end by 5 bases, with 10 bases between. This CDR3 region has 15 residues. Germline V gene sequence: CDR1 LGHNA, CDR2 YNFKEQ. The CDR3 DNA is TGTGCCAGCAGCCAAGATACCGGTGTAACCGGGGAGCTGTTTTTT. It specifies CASSQDTGVTGELFF.

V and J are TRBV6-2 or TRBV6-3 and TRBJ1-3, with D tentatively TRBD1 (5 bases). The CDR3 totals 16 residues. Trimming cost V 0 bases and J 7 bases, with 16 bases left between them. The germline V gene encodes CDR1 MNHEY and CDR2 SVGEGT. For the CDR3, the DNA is TGTGCCAGCAGTTACTCGAGCGGGACCCGGCTTAACACCATATATTTT. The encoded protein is CASSYSSGTRLNTIYF.

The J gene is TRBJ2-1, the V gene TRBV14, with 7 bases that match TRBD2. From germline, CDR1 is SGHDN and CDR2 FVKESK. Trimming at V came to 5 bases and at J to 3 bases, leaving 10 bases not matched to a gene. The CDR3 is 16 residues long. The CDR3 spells CASSKREGKGYNEQFF. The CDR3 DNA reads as TGTGCCAGCAGCAAAAGGGAGGGAAAGGGCTACAATGAGCAGTTCTTC. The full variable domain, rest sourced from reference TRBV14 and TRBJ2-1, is EAGVTQFPSHSVIEKGQTVTLRCDPISGHDNLYWYRRVMGKEIKFLLHFVKESKQDESGMPNNRFLAERTGGTYSTLKVQPAELEDSGVYFCASSKREGKGYNEQFFGPGTRLTVL.